Each of the 14 T cell receptor beta chains below was sequenced from the same sample in a study of yellow fever vaccine responses in identical twins. TCRdb reprocessed the RT-PCR reads via MiXCR and lists one record per CDR3 protein. In the table there are under 2,000 distinct CDR3 sequences, 87% of which are singletons. The material sequenced was T cells from blood (PBMCs), unsorted or a sorted subset (not recorded which), taken before or after yellow fever vaccination (not recorded which). The receptors derive from a woman younger than 30 who received the yellow fever vaccine.

CDR3 amino acids: CATSRAPLAGGPDTQYF. CDR3 DNA sequence: TGTGCCACCAGCAGAGCTCCTCTAGCGGGAGGGCCAGATACGCAGTATTTT. The V call is TRBV15, the J call TRBJ2-3, with 12 bases matching TRBD2. J lost 4 bases, V lost 1 base, and 6 bases had no gene match. In germline, CDR1 is LNHNV, CDR2 YYDKDF (reference sequence). The CDR3 runs to 17 residues.

The gene calls are TRBV15 and TRBJ2-6; D is unclear. The V gene's germline CDR1 is LNHNV and CDR2 YYDKDF (reference sequence). The CDR3 covers 17 residues. V lost 1 base and J lost 0, with 10 bases in between. In DNA form, the CDR3 reads TGTGCCACCAGCAGAGTGCTGGCGGCCTCTGGGGCCAACGTCCTGACTTTC. Translated: CATSRVLAASGANVLTF.

As DNA, the CDR3 is TGTGCCAGCAGCTTAGCCCTGGGAGAAAAACTGTTTTTT. This gives the protein CASSLALGEKLFF. This chain connects TRBV7-9 to TRBJ1-4; D unresolved. The CDR3 sequence is 13 residues long. The V end lost 0 bases, the J end lost 8 bases, and 7 bases lay between the germline ends. Germline V gene data show CDR1 as SEHNR and CDR2 as FQNEAQ (reference sequence).

This sequence joins TRBV11-2 and TRBJ1-1; 8 nucleotides align to TRBD1. Germline values: CDR1 SGHAT, CDR2 FQNNGV. The CDR3 has 15 residues. V trimming: 4 bases; J trimming: 5 bases; junction bases outside the gene matches: 9. CDR3 nucleotide sequence: TGTGCCAGCAGCTGGGAACTCACAGGGGGGACTGAAGCTTTCTTT. This encodes CASSWELTGGTEAFF.

The chain links TRBV10-3 to TRBJ2-5; 7 bases agree with TRBD1. CDR1 is ENHRY, CDR2 SYGVKD, per germline. CDR3 size: 15 residues. After removal of 0 bases from V and 5 bases from J, the junction contained 6 bases not matched to a gene. In DNA, the CDR3 is TGTGCCATCAGTGAGTCGACAGGGCGGCGCGAGACCCAGTACTTC. It is translated as CAISESTGRRETQYF.

The chain uses TRBV7-2 and TRBJ1-6, with 9 bases aligning to TRBD1. The CDR3 is 15 amino acids. The ends lost 6 bases at V and 7 bases at J; junction bases unmatched: 7. Germline V gene sequence: CDR1 SGHTA, CDR2 FQGNSA. CDR3 loop: CASRDITGGNSPLHF. The CDR3 DNA follows: TGTGCCAGCAGGGATATTACAGGGGGCAATTCACCCCTCCACTTT. The whole variable domain, filled in from reference TRBV7-2 and TRBJ1-6, reads GAGVSQSPSNKVTEKGKDVELRCDPISGHTALYWYRQSLGQGLEFLIYFQGNSAPDKSGLPSDRFSAERTGGSVSTLTIQRTQQEDSAVYLCASRDITGGNSPLHFGNGTRLTVT.

The rearrangement uses TRBV10-1 and TRBJ2-7, with TRBD1 as a possible D gene (6 bases). Trimming shortened V by 3 bases and J by 1 base, and 10 bases separated the two germline ends. This CDR3 has 14 amino acids. The germline V gene has CDR1 WNHNN and CDR2 SYGVQD (reference sequence). CDR3 sequence (DNA): TGCGCCAGCAGTGACCGGGACACGTCCTACGAGCAGTACTTC. This encodes CASSDRDTSYEQYF.

The chain has TRBV7-6 and TRBJ2-7, with D unresolved. Trimming shortened V by 5 bases and J by 2 bases, and 10 bases separated the two germline ends. Germline V CDR1 and CDR2: SGHVS, FNYEAQ. The CDR3 loop spans 13 amino acids. CDR3 nucleotides: TGTGCCAGCAGCCGGGCTCATACCTACGAGCAGTACTTC. Residues: CASSRAHTYEQYF.

V usage is TRBV11-2 and J usage is TRBJ1-6; D uncertain. The CDR3 is 13 amino acids. Trimming took 3 bases from V and 8 from J, leaving 8 bases between them. CDR1 is SGHAT, CDR2 FQNNGV, per germline. DNA for the CDR3: TGTGCCAGCAGCTTTTCCGTGGATTCACCCCTCCACTTT. Residues: CASSFSVDSPLHF.

The chain links TRBV12-3 or TRBV12-4 to TRBJ1-3, with D perhaps TRBD1 (5 bases). V gave up 5 bases and J gave up 4 bases, with 6 bases separating them. This CDR3 is built from 12 residues. CDR3 amino acids: CASSRQGNTIYF. CDR3 nucleotide sequence: TGTGCCAGCAGTCGACAGGGAAACACCATATATTTT.

This sequence joins TRBV6-5 and TRBJ2-7; 10 nucleotides agree with TRBD2. J was trimmed by 6 bases and V by 4 bases; bases with no gene match: 12. From germline, CDR1 is MNHEY and CDR2 SVGAGI. The CDR3 covers 16 residues. The CDR3 loop reads CASSSWSSGSLSEQYF. DNA for the CDR3: TGTGCCAGCAGTTCCTGGTCTAGCGGGAGTCTCTCCGAGCAGTACTTC.

The chain has TRBV4-1 and TRBJ2-1; TRBD1 or TRBD2 may be the D gene (5 bases each). V was trimmed by 2 bases and J by 9 bases, leaving 11 bases between them. The CDR3 spans 13 residues. CDR1 is MGHRA and CDR2 is YSYEKL in the germline V gene. For the CDR3, the DNA is TGCGCCAGCAGCCAAATGGGGGTTTCTGAGCAGTTCTTC. Its protein product is CASSQMGVSEQFF.

The rearrangement links TRBV10-2 to TRBJ2-5; D is uncertain. Trimming took 5 bases from V and 3 from J, leaving 7 bases between them. The CDR3 is made up of 12 amino acids. The germline V gene has CDR1 WSHSY and CDR2 SAAADI. The CDR3 protein is CASSTQKETQYF. The CDR3 region has the DNA TGCGCCAGCAGTACACAGAAAGAGACCCAGTACTTC.

The chain carries TRBV11-2 and TRBJ2-1; 10 bases are a match to TRBD2. V was clipped by 0 bases and J by 4 bases; unmatched bases: 15. The CDR3 totals 20 residues. The germline gives CDR1 SGHAT, CDR2 FQNNGV. This CDR3 reads CASSLEGTSANPTYYNEQFF. CDR3 nucleotides: TGTGCCAGCAGCTTAGAGGGGACTAGCGCTAACCCCACATATTACAATGAGCAGTTCTTC. Complete variable domain (other parts from reference TRBV11-2 and TRBJ2-1): EAGVAQSPRYKIIEKRQSVAFWCNPISGHATLYWYQQILGQGPKLLIQFQNNGVVDDSQLPKDRFSAERLKGVDSTLKIQPAKLEDSAVYLCASSLEGTSANPTYYNEQFFGPGTRLTVL.